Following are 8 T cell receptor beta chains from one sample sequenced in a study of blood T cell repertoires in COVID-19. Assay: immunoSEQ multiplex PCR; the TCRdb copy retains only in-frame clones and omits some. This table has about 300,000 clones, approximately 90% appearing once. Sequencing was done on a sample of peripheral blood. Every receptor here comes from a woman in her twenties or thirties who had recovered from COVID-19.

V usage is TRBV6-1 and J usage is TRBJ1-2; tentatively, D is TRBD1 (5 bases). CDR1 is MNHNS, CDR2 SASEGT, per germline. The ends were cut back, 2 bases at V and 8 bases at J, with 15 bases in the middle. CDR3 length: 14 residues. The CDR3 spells CASSETRDSAGYTF. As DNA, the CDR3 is TGTGCCAGCAGTGAAACAAGAGACAGCGCCGGCTACACCTTC.

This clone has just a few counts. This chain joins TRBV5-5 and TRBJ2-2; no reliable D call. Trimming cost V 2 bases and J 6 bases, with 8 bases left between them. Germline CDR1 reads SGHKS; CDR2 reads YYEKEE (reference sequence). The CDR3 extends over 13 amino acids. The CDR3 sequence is CASSFRQAGELFF. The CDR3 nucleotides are TGTGCCAGCAGCTTCCGGCAGGCCGGGGAGCTGTTTTTT.

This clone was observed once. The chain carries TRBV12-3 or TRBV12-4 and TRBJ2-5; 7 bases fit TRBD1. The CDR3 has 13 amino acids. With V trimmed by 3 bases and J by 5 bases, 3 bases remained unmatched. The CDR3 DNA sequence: TGTGCCAGCAGTTTTTGGGGACAGGAGACCCAGTACTTC. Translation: CASSFWGQETQYF.

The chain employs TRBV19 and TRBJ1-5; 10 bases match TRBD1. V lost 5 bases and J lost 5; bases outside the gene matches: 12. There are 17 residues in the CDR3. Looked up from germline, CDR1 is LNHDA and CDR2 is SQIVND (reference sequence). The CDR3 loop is CASSPTRDRGRDQPQHF. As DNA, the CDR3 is TGTGCCAGTAGTCCAACCAGGGACAGGGGACGAGATCAGCCCCAGCATTTT. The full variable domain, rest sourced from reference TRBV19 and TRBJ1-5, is DGGITQSPKYLFRKEGQNVTLSCEQNLNHDAMYWYRQDPGQGLRLIYYSQIVNDFQKGDIAEGYSVSREKKESFPLTVTSAQKNPTAFYLCASSPTRDRGRDQPQHFGDGTRLSIL.

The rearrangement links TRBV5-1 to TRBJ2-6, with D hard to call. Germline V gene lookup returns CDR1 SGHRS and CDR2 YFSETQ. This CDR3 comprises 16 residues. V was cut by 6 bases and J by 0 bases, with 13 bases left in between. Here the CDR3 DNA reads TGCGCCAGCAACCCGGTGGGCAACTCTGGGGCCAACGTCCTGACTTTC. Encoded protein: CASNPVGNSGANVLTF.

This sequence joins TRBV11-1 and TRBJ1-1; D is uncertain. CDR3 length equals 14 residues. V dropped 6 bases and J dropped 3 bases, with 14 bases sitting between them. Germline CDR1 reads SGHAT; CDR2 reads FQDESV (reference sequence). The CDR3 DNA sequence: TGTGCCAGCAGGCCCCGGTTGCGGGACACTGAAGCTTTCTTT. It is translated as CASRPRLRDTEAFF.

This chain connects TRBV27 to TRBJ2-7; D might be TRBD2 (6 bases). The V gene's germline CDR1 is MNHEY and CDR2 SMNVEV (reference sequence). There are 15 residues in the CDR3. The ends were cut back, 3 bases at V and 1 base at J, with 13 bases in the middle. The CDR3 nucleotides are TGTGCCAGCAGTTTGAGGGCAGGGAGGTCCTACGAGCAGTACTTC. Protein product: CASSLRAGRSYEQYF.

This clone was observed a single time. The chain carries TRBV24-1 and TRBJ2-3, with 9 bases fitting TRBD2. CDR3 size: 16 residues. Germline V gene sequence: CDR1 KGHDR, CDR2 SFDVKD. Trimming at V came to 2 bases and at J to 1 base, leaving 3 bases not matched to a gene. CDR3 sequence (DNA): TGTGCCACCAGTGATTCCAAGCGGGGGGGCACAGATACGCAGTATTTT. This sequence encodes CATSDSKRGGTDTQYF.